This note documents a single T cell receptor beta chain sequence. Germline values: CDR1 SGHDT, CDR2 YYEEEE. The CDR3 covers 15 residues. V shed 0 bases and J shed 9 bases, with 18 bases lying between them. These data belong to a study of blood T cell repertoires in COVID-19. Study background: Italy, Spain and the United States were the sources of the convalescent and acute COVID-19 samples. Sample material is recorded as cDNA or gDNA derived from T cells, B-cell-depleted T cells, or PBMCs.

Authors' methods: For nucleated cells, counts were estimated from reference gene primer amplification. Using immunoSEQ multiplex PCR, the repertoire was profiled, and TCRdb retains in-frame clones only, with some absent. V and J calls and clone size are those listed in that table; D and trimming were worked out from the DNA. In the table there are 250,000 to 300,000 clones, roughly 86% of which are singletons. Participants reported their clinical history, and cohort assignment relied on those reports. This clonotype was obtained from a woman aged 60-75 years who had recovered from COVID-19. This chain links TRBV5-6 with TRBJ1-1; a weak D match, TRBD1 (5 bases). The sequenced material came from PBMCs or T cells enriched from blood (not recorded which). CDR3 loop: CASSLGTRHRPKAFF. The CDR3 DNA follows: TGTGCCAGCAGCTTGGGGACAAGACACCGTCCAAAAGCTTTCTTT. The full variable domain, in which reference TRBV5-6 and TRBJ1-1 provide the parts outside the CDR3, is DAGVTQSPTHLIKTRGQQVTLRCSPKSGHDTVSWYQQALGQGPQFIFQYYEEEERQRGNFPDRFSGHQFPNYSSELNVNALLLGDSALYLCASSLGTRHRPKAFFGQGTRLTVV.